Reported below is one T cell receptor beta chain. It has no known antigen specificity. No qualities accompany the bases; no much larger clone lies one base away. The data originate from a study of shared clonotypes between healthy human individuals (dated by TCRdb to the early 2020s). Broadly, across the study: A couple of women and three men aged 18 to 49 years were included in the cohort. For each donor, CD4 naive and CD4 memory were each run on three plates, CD8 naive on two plates, and CD8 memory on one plate. Blood TCR repertoires of a handful of healthy adults were deeply sequenced to estimate repertoire size and the extent of clonotype sharing between individuals. To increase sequencing depth and limit assay-specific biases, TCR repertoire library preparation and sequencing were carried out by different laboratories using diverse techniques. Leukapheresis yielded between about 0.9 and 8.9 billion PBMCs per donor. Results the study describes overall, beyond this receptor: Larger estimated clonotype richness was generally found for naive subsets than for memory subsets. Sampling was restricted to blood, and TCR repertoires in tissue are likely to differ from TCR repertoires in blood. Incomplete sequencing was indicated by rarefaction of sorted-subset datasets, despite the large sequencing depth. Higher generation probabilities were observed for clonotypes shared by all four sorted-subset donors than for non-shared clonotypes. The genetic and exposure-history diversity represented was limited by the small number of donors. About 5% of naive CD4, 3.5% of naive CD8, 2.3% of memory CD4, and more than 0.35% of memory CD8 clonotypes were shared across a few donors. Pairwise subsampling led to the expectation that sequencing depth would affect the degree of clonotype sharing among donors.

Healthy HIV-negative adults with no recently reported acute infections or vaccinations were included as donors. All donors were Caucasian adults living in Nashville, Tennessee, USA. CD8 memory samples consisted of magnetically selected CD45RO+ cells combined with CCR7-negative CD45RA+ effector memory (TemRA) cells. Blood was obtained by leukapheresis, after which PBMCs were separated by Ficoll-Histopaque density gradient centrifugation and cryopreserved in liquid nitrogen vapor phase. Analytical flow cytometry was used to check the purity and quantity of every magnetically sorted T cell population. Genomic DNA was isolated from every sorted fraction and measured by UV absorbance on a Nanodrop 2000c. The CDR1 and CDR2 encoded by the germline V gene are ENHRY and SYGVKD. The CDR3, cysteine through phenylalanine, is 14 amino acids long. Left in the record is the CDR3 DNA by itself, 42 bases read in frame from the first base. Deletion took 7 bases off V and 2 bases off J, with a span of 14 bases between the germline ends.

TCR CDR3 regions were amplified from genomic DNA by multiplex PCR using the deep immunoSEQ assay. Genomic DNA extracted from each cell subset was distributed evenly over all wells of several immunoSEQ 96-well plates, and each plate served as one replicate. For sorted subsets, each replicate PCR was loaded with roughly 200 ng genomic DNA, equivalent to about 30,000 T cell genomes. Purified libraries were measured with a Qubit 3.0 fluorometer, size-checked on a Bioanalyzer 2100, and measured again with the KAPA Library Quantification kit. Every immunoSEQ 96-well plate was sequenced on a separate single-read 150-cycle Illumina NextSeq 550 flow cell. The original methods were these. Because the immunoSEQ output held only junctional sequences and lacked quality scores, the filtering could not match the filtering applied to full-length reads. To assign V/J genes and CDR3, sequences were annotated using PyIR, a Python wrapper for IgBLAST v1.9, with IMGT germline references. Reads with weak V/J assignments (E-value above 1e-6), missing CDR3, stop codons, out-of-frame junctions, or ambiguous translated residues were removed. V3J clonotypes were defined by identical inferred V gene, J gene, and CDR3 amino acid sequence. Percentage overlap between repertoires was calculated by dividing the number of shared unique clonotypes by the size of the smaller repertoire. Richness of each repertoire was evaluated using RTK rarefaction, the Chao1 estimator, and Recon v2.1 estimates of unobserved clonotypes. OLGA was used to compute generation probabilities for all TCRbeta clonotypes that the gDNA method yielded from a handful of donors. TCRdb took this table from immuneACCESS and kept in-frame rearrangements with V and J called. Such tables lack part of the clones; where checked against another copy, unresolved V genes explain under half of the gap, and the rest is unexplained. Clone size and V and J calls were adopted from that table, with D and trimming inferred from the DNA. The sample table holds 110,000 or so clones, of which about 62% were seen once. The top ten hold approximately 23% of the sample.

The sequencing sample was made of memory CD8+ T cells sorted from blood. Reading the label with the study, this specimen's cell subset or site is: CD45RO+ cells pooled with CCR7-negative TemRA cells. This clonotype was obtained from a woman aged 25 to 39 in good health. The chain is assembled from TRBV10-3 and TRBJ1-2; tentative D gene TRBD1, with 5 bases matching. The DNA sequence is as follows: TGTGCCATCATGAATCCGGGACGGAACTATGGCTACACCTTC. Translation gives CAIMNPGRNYGYTF.